Shown below are 7 T cell receptor beta chains from a single sample sequenced in a study of blood T cells in healthy people across ages (dated by TCRdb to the mid-2010s). The library was built by means of 5' RACE. The run used an Illumina HiSeq 2500. The second PCR ran for about 6 to 12 cycles and used a J-beta primer mix along with a sample-barcoded 5' primer. In TCRdb, the public reads were trimmed at Q25 with fastp and aligned with MiXCR, with productive beta chains retained. CDR3 protein sequences are deduplicated, and each keeps its most common genes and DNA. The table for this sample lists around 1,000,000 distinct CDR3 sequences; 35% to 40% of them were counted only once. About an eighth of the sample goes to the ten largest clones. Sequencing was done on a sample of blood. These receptor sequences come from a man aged 18-30 years in good health.

This clonotype was seen at least ten times. This rearrangement joins TRBV5-8 to TRBJ2-1; possible D gene TRBD2, 5 bases. This CDR3 contains 15 residues. Trimming took off 4 bases at V and 8 bases at J, with 19 bases between the two ends. Germline lookup yields CDR1 SGHTS and CDR2 YDEGEE. The CDR3 reads CASSTLGPALYEQFF. The CDR3 DNA reads as TGTGCCAGCAGCACACTAGGCCCCGCCTTATATGAGCAGTTCTTC.

This chain joins TRBV20-1 and TRBJ2-7; D tentatively fits TRBD1 or TRBD2 (6 bases each). Germline V gene data show CDR1 as DFQATT and CDR2 as SNEGSKA (reference sequence). V gave up 6 bases and J gave up 2 bases, with 11 bases separating them. The CDR3 contains 12 residues. The CDR3 loop is CSASGEAYEQYF. CDR3 DNA: TGCAGTGCCTCAGGGGAGGCCTACGAGCAGTACTTC.

This rearrangement joins TRBV20-1 to TRBJ1-6; TRBD1 is a possible D gene (5 bases). This CDR3 has 14 amino acids. CDR1 DFQATT and CDR2 SNEGSKA come from the germline V gene (reference sequence). V was clipped by 1 base and J by 5 bases, with 9 bases between them. CDR3 protein: CSARAGSHNSPLHF. The CDR3 nucleotides are TGCAGTGCTAGAGCAGGGTCCCATAATTCACCCCTCCACTTT.

The rearrangement joins TRBV12-3 or TRBV12-4 to TRBJ2-4; the D is unclear. The CDR3 is 17 amino acids. V gave up 6 bases and J gave up 2 bases, with 20 bases separating them. CDR3 sequence: CASRGRTLVGSKNIQYF. The CDR3 DNA follows: TGTGCCAGCAGGGGTCGGACCCTAGTGGGGTCCAAAAACATTCAGTACTTC.

The chain employs TRBV10-3 and TRBJ2-1; TRBD1 matches 10 bases. This CDR3 contains 15 residues. Germline CDR1 and CDR2: ENHRY and SYGVKD. J lost 10 bases, V lost 3 bases, and 9 bases had no gene match. CDR3 sequence (DNA): TGTGCCATCAGTGACAGCGGGACAGGGGCCTACGAGCAGTTCTTC. Translation: CAISDSGTGAYEQFF.

This chain connects TRBV13 to TRBJ1-1, with a weak D call TRBD1 (5 bases). CDR1 and CDR2 (germline): PRHDT, FYEKMQ (reference sequence). V gave up 3 bases and J gave up 2 bases, with 13 bases separating them. The CDR3 is made up of 15 amino acids. This chain's CDR3 is CASSFLMGENTEAFF. Here the CDR3 DNA reads TGTGCCAGCAGCTTCTTGATGGGGGAAAACACTGAAGCTTTCTTT.

The chain couples TRBV20-1 to TRBJ1-5; weak D call: TRBD1 (5 bases). The CDR3 is 13 amino acids. Trimming took off 6 bases at V and 7 bases at J, with 16 bases between the two ends. CDR1 is DFQATT and CDR2 is SNEGSKA in the germline V gene (reference sequence). The DNA of the CDR3 is TGCAGTGCACAACAGGCTCGAGGCCAGCCCCAGCATTTT. As protein: CSAQQARGQPQHF.